This paragraph reports one TCR beta chain. This entry comes from a study of blood T cell repertoires in COVID-19. Background on the study: From the United States, Italy and Spain came samples of acute and convalescent COVID-19. Nucleic acid was either cDNA or gDNA, and it came from T cells, B-cell-depleted T cells, or PBMCs.

Source study methods: By means of reference gene primer amplification, nucleated cell counts were estimated. TCRdb keeps only in-frame clones here, not all; method: immunoSEQ multiplex PCR. That table gives V, J and clone size, and the DNA gave D and trimming. The table includes fewer than 350,000 clones, under 90% detected once. The sample consisted of peripheral blood. This clonotype was obtained from a woman aged 55 to 70 with active or convalescent COVID-19.

CDR3 DNA: TGCAGCGCCTTGACAGGGGACTCTGGAAACACCATATATTTT. It yields the protein CSALTGDSGNTIYF. The rearrangement uses TRBV29-1 and TRBJ1-3; 8 bases line up with TRBD1. The CDR3 has 14 residues. Per the germline V gene, CDR1 is SQVTM and CDR2 is ANQGSEA. V lost 7 bases to trimming and J lost 0 bases; unmatched junction nucleotides: 5.